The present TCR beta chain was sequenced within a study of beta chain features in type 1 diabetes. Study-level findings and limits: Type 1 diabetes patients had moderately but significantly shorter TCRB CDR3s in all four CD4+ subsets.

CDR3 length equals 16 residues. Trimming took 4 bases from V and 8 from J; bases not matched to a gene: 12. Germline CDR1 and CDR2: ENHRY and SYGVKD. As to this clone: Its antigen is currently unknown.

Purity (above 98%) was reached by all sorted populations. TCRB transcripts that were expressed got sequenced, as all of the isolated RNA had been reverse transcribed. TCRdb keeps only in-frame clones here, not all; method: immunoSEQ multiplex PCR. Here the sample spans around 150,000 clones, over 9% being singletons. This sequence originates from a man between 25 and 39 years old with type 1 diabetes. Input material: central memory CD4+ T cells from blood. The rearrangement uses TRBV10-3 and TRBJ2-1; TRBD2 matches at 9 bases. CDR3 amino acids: CAISGGYLAGADEQFF. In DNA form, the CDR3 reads TGTGCCATCAGTGGTGGGTATTTAGCGGGAGCGGATGAGCAGTTCTTC.